One and the same sample provided the 5 T cell receptor beta chains below, sequenced in a study of cytomegalovirus exposure and HLA in healthy donors. PCR was performed using 60 Vbeta and 13 Jbeta primers. Using immunoSEQ multiplex PCR, the repertoire was profiled, and TCRdb retains in-frame clones only, with some absent. The repertoire holds 110,000 to 150,000 clones, with about 80% as singletons. Specimen: PBMCs. Receptors originate from a man in his forties or fifties in good health and CMV-seronegative.

The V and J genes are TRBV6-1 and TRBJ2-7, with TRBD2 as a possible D gene (7 bases). Looked up from germline, CDR1 is MNHNS and CDR2 is SASEGT. The CDR3 loop spans 14 amino acids. V lost 7 bases and J lost 4, with 17 bases in between. The CDR3 bases are TGTGCCAGCACCGAGGGGGGGGGCCGATACGAGCAGTACTTC. It codes for CASTEGGGRYEQYF.

The V call is TRBV2, the J call TRBJ2-4; D uncertain. The V and J ends lost 3 bases and 2 bases respectively, with 8 bases between them. The CDR3 runs 14 residues. Germline V CDR1 and CDR2: SNHLY, FYNNEI. Here the CDR3 DNA reads TGTGCCAGCAGTGAGTCCGAGACCAAAAACATTCAGTACTTC. It codes for CASSESETKNIQYF. The full variable domain, rest sourced from reference TRBV2 and TRBJ2-4, is EPEVTQTPSHQVTQMGQEVILRCVPISNHLYFYWYRQILGQKVEFLVSFYNNEISEKSEIFDDQFSVERPDGSNFTLKIRSTKLEDSAMYFCASSESETKNIQYFGAGTRLSVL.

The chain joins TRBV18 to TRBJ2-7, with D perhaps matching TRBD2 (5 bases). The CDR3 consists of 14 residues. The V gene lost 3 bases and the J gene lost 2 bases, with 11 bases spanning the gap. The germline gives CDR1 KGHSH, CDR2 LQKENI. Here the CDR3 DNA reads TGTGCCAGCTCACCGAATTCGGGGACCTACGAGCAGTACTTC. This gives the protein CASSPNSGTYEQYF.

V usage is TRBV18 and J usage is TRBJ2-2; the match to TRBD1 covers 7 bases. J was trimmed by 1 base and V by 4 bases; bases with no gene match: 3. CDR1 is KGHSH and CDR2 is LQKENI in the germline V gene. The CDR3 contains 15 residues. The DNA for the CDR3 is TGTGCCAGCTCACTCAGGACAGGGAACACCGGGGAGCTGTTTTTT. It codes for CASSLRTGNTGELFF.

The V and J genes are TRBV10-1 and TRBJ2-7; D gene uncertain. The CDR3 loop spans 11 amino acids. The V gene's germline CDR1 is WNHNN and CDR2 SYGVQD (reference sequence). Trimming took 5 bases from V and 6 from J, leaving 8 bases between them. Here the CDR3 reads CASSSTAEQYF. The CDR3 DNA follows: TGCGCCAGCAGTTCTACAGCCGAGCAGTACTTC.